This TCR beta chain is drawn from a study of regulatory T cells in long-lasting Graves disease. Regarding the study as a whole: TRBV28, TRBJ1-2 and TRBJ2-5 emerged as the favored segments in persistent disease. Samples came from peripheral blood alone, without thyroid tissue. Persistent patients shared more public clonotypes (under 3,000) than newly diagnosed patients (about 1,000).

Described time point: persistent/refractory GD, antithyroid drugs over 5 years with positive TRAb. PBMC RNA was the source of the TCR library. At least ten counts were recorded for this clonotype. Its antigen is currently unknown. Researchers made TCR beta libraries by using iRepertoire HTBI primers and running Arm-PCR on CDR3 regions. TCRdb reanalysed the multiplex PCR reads using MiXCR and keeps one entry per CDR3 protein. Here the sample spans a few hundred thousand distinct CDR3 sequences, 23% being singletons. The J segment lost 4 bases and the V segment lost 4 bases, leaving 5 bases of the junction unmatched. CDR3 length: 14 residues. Germline values: CDR1 SGHAT, CDR2 FQNNGV.

The chain is built from TRBV11-2 and TRBJ2-3, with 7 bases aligning to TRBD2. The receptor was isolated from a female donor with Graves disease. Material: peripheral blood mononuclear cells (PBMCs), obtained when the disease was refractory, from a patient treated with antithyroid drugs. The CDR3, as DNA: TGTGCCAGCAGCTCGGGACTAAATCCAGATACGCAGTATTTT. Its protein product is CASSSGLNPDTQYF.